This TCR beta chain derives from a study of cytomegalovirus exposure and HLA in healthy donors. From germline, CDR1 is SNHLY and CDR2 FYNNEI. V shed 6 bases, J shed 3 bases, and the junction held 8 bases outside the gene matches. The CDR3 has 15 amino acids. Vbeta (60) and Jbeta (13) primers were used in the PCR. Clones were sequenced by immunoSEQ multiplex PCR, and TCRdb holds only the in-frame ones, with some missing. The sample lists roughly 96,000 clones, around 79% occurring once. The sample taken for sequencing was PBMCs. This chain links TRBV2 with TRBJ1-5; 7 bases fit TRBD1. The origin of this receptor is a woman in her 70s in good health and CMV-seropositive. This chain's CDR3 is CASRYGTALNQPQHF. Here the CDR3 DNA reads TGTGCCAGCAGGTACGGGACAGCGCTCAATCAGCCCCAGCATTTT.